The entry below gives a single T cell receptor (beta chain) sequence along with its context. Under the authors' procedure: Reference gene primers were amplified, and this amplification served to estimate nucleated cell counts. Data came from immunoSEQ multiplex PCR; TCRdb stores just in-frame clones and leaves some out. V and J calls and clone size are as listed in that table; D and trimming were resolved from the DNA. The sample has roughly 150,000 clones; around 80% are singletons. The data stem from a study of blood T cell repertoires in COVID-19. Study-level background: The study drew acute and convalescent COVID-19 samples from the United States, Italy and Spain. Sources were T cells, B-cell-depleted T cells, or PBMCs; the material itself was cDNA or gDNA.

The CDR3 loop spans 18 amino acids. Trimming stripped 5 bases from V and 5 bases from J, with 22 bases between. Germline loops: CDR1 MRHNA, CDR2 SNTAGT. The sequenced sample was peripheral blood. The chain is built from TRBV6-4 and TRBJ1-6, with a weak D call TRBD1 (6 bases). The receptor was derived from a woman in her fifties or sixties with acute or convalescent COVID-19. The CDR3 DNA is TGTGCCAGCAGTCCCCCCCCAGGGGAAAATTCTCATAATTCACCCCTCCACTTT. Its translation: CASSPPPGENSHNSPLHF.